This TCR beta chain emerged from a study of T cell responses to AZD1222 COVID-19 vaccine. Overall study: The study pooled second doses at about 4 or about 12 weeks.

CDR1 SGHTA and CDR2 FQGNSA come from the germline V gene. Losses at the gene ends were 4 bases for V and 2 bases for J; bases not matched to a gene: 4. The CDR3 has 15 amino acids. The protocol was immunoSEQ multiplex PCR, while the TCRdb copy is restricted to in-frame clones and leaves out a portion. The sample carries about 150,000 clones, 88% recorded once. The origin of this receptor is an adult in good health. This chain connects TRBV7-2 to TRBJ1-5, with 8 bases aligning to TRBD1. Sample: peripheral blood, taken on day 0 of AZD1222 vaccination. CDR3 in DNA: TGTGCCAGCAGCTCCTTACAGGGGGGCAATCAGCCCCAGCATTTT. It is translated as CASSSLQGGNQPQHF. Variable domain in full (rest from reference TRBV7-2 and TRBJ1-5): GAGVSQSPSNKVTEKGKDVELRCDPISGHTALYWYRQSLGQGLEFLIYFQGNSAPDKSGLPSDRFSAERTGGSVSTLTIQRTQQEDSAVYLCASSSLQGGNQPQHFGDGTRLSIL.